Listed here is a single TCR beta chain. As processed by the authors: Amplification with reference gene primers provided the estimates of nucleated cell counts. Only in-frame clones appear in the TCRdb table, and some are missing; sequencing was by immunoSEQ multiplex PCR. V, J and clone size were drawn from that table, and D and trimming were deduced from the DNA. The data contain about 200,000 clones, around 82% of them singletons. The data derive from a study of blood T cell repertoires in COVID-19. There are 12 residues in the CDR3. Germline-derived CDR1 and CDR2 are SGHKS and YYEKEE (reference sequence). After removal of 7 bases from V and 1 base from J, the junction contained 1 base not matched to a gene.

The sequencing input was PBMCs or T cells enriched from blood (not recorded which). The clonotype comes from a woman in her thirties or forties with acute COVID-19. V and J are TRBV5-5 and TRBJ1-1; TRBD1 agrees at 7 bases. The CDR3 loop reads CASGTENTEAFF. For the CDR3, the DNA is TGTGCCAGCGGGACAGAGAACACTGAAGCTTTCTTT.